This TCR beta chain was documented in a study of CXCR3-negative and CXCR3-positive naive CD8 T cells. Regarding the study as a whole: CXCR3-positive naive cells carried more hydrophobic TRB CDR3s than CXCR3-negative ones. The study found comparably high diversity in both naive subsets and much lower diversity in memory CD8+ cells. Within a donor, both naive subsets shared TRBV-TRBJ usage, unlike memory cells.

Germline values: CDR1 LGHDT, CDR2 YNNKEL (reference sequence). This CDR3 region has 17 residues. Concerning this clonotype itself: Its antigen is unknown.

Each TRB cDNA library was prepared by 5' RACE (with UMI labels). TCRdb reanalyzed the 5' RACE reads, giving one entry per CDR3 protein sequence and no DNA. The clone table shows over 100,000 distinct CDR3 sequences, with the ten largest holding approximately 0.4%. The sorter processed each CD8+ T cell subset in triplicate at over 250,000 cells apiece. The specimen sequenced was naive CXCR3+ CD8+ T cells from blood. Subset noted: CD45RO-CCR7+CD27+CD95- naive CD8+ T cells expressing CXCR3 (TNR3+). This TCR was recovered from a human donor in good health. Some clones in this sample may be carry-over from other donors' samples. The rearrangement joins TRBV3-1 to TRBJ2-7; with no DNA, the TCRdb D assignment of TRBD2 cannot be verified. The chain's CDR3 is CASSPHGTGGTGYEQYF.